This T cell receptor (beta chain) was obtained from a study of patients and donors after allogeneic stem cell transplantation. The germline V and J ends were trimmed by 2 bases and 7 bases, with 10 bases remaining between them. The CDR3 runs 13 residues. Germline CDR1 and CDR2: SGHRS and YFSETQ. TCRdb reprocessed the RT-PCR reads via MiXCR and lists one record per CDR3 protein. The sample has a few hundred thousand distinct CDR3 sequences; around 41% are singletons. Only a few counts were recorded for this clonotype. Sequencing was done on a sample of blood, either unsorted or a sorted T cell fraction (not recorded which). The V gene is TRBV5-1, the J gene TRBJ2-1, with TRBD1 as a possible D gene (6 bases). This TCR came from a human donor who was either an allogeneic HSCT recipient or a stem cell or donor lymphocyte infusion donor (not recorded which). It is not recorded whose cells these are; they may come from a transplant donor. CDR3 loop: CASSLQGGNEQFF. CDR3 DNA sequence: TGCGCCAGCAGCTTACAGGGTGGTAATGAGCAGTTCTTC.